This entry describes one T cell receptor (beta chain). The germline CDR1 and CDR2 sequences are MNHEY and SVGAGI. The ends lost 6 bases at V and 2 bases at J; junction bases unmatched: 5. This CDR3 contains 14 residues. The sample belongs to a study of blood T cell repertoires in COVID-19. Study details: From T cells, B-cell-depleted T cells, or PBMCs came the material, which was cDNA or gDNA.

Sequencing was performed with immunoSEQ multiplex PCR; in TCRdb, only in-frame clones are kept and a portion is missing. The repertoire has over 55,000 clones, around 85% of them found once; the top ten carry around 20%. The TCR sequence derives from a woman over 75 with acute or convalescent COVID-19. Input material: peripheral blood. The chain links TRBV6-5 to TRBJ1-2; TRBD1 matches 8 bases. The CDR3 here is CASRGTGANYGYTF. The CDR3 DNA reads TGTGCCAGCAGGGGGACAGGAGCAAACTATGGCTACACCTTC.